A selection of T cell receptor beta chains follows, all from one sample in a study of cytomegalovirus exposure and HLA in healthy donors. Assay used: immunoSEQ multiplex PCR; TCRdb lists only in-frame clones, some missing. This table lists about 200,000 clones. The sequencing sample was made of PBMCs. The receptors were sampled from a boy aged 5-17 years in good health and CMV-seronegative. CDR3s include the opening cysteine and the closing phenylalanine or tryptophan. A D gene is named only where the DNA matches it firmly.

TRBJ2-7 14 TRBD1 TRBV28 CASSPDRFHYEQYF TGTGCCAGCAGCCCGGACAGGTTTCACTACGAGCAGTACTTC
TRBJ2-7 15 TRBD2 TRBV6-1 CASSSPHGEGYEQYF TGTGCCAGCAGTTCCCCCCACGGGGAGGGCTACGAGCAGTACTTC
TRBJ1-2 16 TRBD1 TRBV6-6 CASRNAGTGTSYGYTF TGTGCCAGCAGAAACGCCGGGACAGGGACTTCTTATGGCTACACCTTC
TRBJ2-1 15 TRBD1 TRBV6-4 CASDENRGLSHEQFF TGTGCCAGCGACGAGAACAGGGGGCTATCCCATGAGCAGTTCTTC
TRBJ1-6 13 TRBD1 TRBV28 CASWRGLSSPLHF TGTGCCAGCTGGAGGGGGCTAAGTTCACCCCTCCACTTT
TRBJ1-5 15 . TRBV11-2 CASSLGNQGPQPQHF TGTGCCAGCAGCTTAGGAAATCAGGGGCCCCAGCCCCAGCATTTT
TRBJ1-1 13 . TRBV2 CASSKDKNTEAFF TGTGCCAGCAGTAAGGACAAGAACACTGAAGCTTTCTTT
TRBJ1-2 16 . TRBV5-5 CASSLGELGPNYGYTF TGTGCCAGCAGCTTGGGGGAGCTAGGGCCTAACTATGGCTACACCTTC
TRBJ1-6 13 . TRBV19 CASSTNREFVLHF TGTGCCAGTAGTACCAACAGGGAATTTGTCCTCCACTTT
TRBJ2-3 15 TRBD1 TRBV14 CASSRRTGTTDTQYF TGTGCCAGCAGCCGAAGGACAGGGACCACAGATACGCAGTATTTT
TRBJ2-1 12 TRBD1 TRBV29-1 CSGDREDNEQFF TGCAGCGGGGACAGGGAGGACAATGAGCAGTTCTTC
TRBJ1-1 15 TRBD1 TRBV6-5 CASSPQGAGFGEAFF TGTGCCAGCAGTCCCCAGGGGGCGGGGTTCGGTGAAGCTTTCTTT
TRBJ2-7 13 TRBD1 TRBV6-4 CASSREQGYEQYF TGTGCCAGCAGTCGGGAACAGGGGTACGAGCAGTACTTC
TRBJ1-3 15 TRBD1 TRBV4-1 CASSPRDRLGNTIYF TGCGCCAGCAGCCCCCGGGACAGACTAGGAAACACCATATATTTT
TRBJ2-7 15 . TRBV14 CASSQEIYGEYEQYF TGTGCCAGCAGCCAAGAAATATACGGGGAATACGAGCAGTACTTC
TRBJ1-5 15 TRBD1 TRBV6-5 CASRPTGLGNQPQHF TGTGCCAGCAGACCGACAGGGTTGGGCAATCAGCCCCAGCATTTT
TRBJ1-1 13 . TRBV7-9 CASSLVAAHEAFF TGTGCCAGCAGCTTAGTCGCGGCCCATGAAGCTTTCTTT
TRBJ1-1 14 TRBD1 TRBV5-1 CASNKGAQNTEAFF TGCGCCAGCAACAAGGGGGCCCAGAACACTGAAGCTTTCTTT
TRBJ2-7 14 TRBD2 TRBV7-2 CASSFFREGYEQYF TGTGCCAGCAGCTTTTTTAGGGAGGGCTACGAGCAGTACTTC
TRBJ2-2 14 . TRBV5-1 CASGRYRADGELFF TGCGCCAGCGGACGATACAGGGCTGACGGGGAGCTGTTTTTT
TRBJ1-1 13 TRBD1 TRBV23-1 CASTPDRALEAFF TGCGCCAGCACCCCAGACAGGGCCTTAGAAGCTTTCTTT
TRBJ2-7 15 TRBD1 TRBV7-2 CASSLDYQGAYEQYF TGTGCCAGCAGCTTAGACTACCAGGGGGCCTACGAGCAGTACTTC
TRBJ2-7 14 . TRBV9 CASSYRDNPYEQYF TGTGCCAGCAGCTACCGGGACAACCCCTACGAGCAGTACTTC
TRBJ2-1 15 . TRBV2 CASSELSRAYNEQFF TGTGCCAGCAGTGAACTGTCCAGGGCCTACAATGAGCAGTTCTTC
TRBJ2-3 17 TRBD2 TRBV30 CAWRRTALGLATDTQYF TGTGCCTGGAGACGGACAGCACTGGGACTAGCGACAGATACGCAGTATTTT
TRBJ2-7 15 . TRBV7-3 CASSGGSFWAYEQYF TGTGCCAGCAGCGGAGGCAGCTTCTGGGCCTACGAGCAGTACTTC
TRBJ1-1 16 . TRBV5-6 CASSAGAQGMNTEAFF TGTGCCAGCAGCGCCGGAGCCCAGGGGATGAACACTGAAGCTTTCTTT
TRBJ1-5 16 . TRBV7-9 CASSSYRTEDHQPQHF TGTGCCAGCAGCTCTTACCGGACAGAAGACCATCAGCCCCAGCATTTT
TRBJ2-3 14 . TRBV6-5 CASSSPALVDTQYF TGTGCCAGCAGTTCCCCCGCCTTAGTTGATACGCAGTATTTT
TRBJ1-2 15 TRBD1 TRBV6-1 CASIPWGQEEDGYTF TGTGCCAGCATCCCATGGGGACAGGAAGAAGATGGCTACACCTTC
TRBJ2-3 14 . TRBV9 CASSVEQPTDTQYF TGTGCCAGCAGCGTAGAACAGCCCACAGATACGCAGTATTTT
TRBJ2-7 14 TRBD1 TRBV6-5 CASSHRDREYEQYF TGTGCCAGCAGCCACCGGGACAGGGAATACGAGCAGTACTTC
TRBJ2-4 14 TRBD1 TRBV5-4 CASKEFRGKNIQYF TGTGCCAGCAAAGAGTTCAGGGGGAAGAACATTCAGTACTTC
TRBJ2-4 15 TRBD2 TRBV9 CASSVGGSQPHIQYF TGTGCCAGCAGCGTGGGGGGGAGCCAGCCGCACATTCAGTACTTC
TRBJ1-6 15 TRBD1 TRBV9 CASSLGQGDDSPLHF TGTGCCAGCAGCTTGGGACAGGGGGACGATTCACCCCTCCACTTT
TRBJ2-3 16 . TRBV7-9 CASSFPGLLYTDTQYF TGTGCCAGCAGCTTCCCCGGACTTCTCTACACAGATACGCAGTATTTT
TRBJ1-5 15 . TRBV27 CASSLHDTPNQPQHF TGTGCCAGCAGTTTACACGACACCCCCAATCAGCCCCAGCATTTT
TRBJ2-7 15 . TRBV6-5 CASSYRKGDSYEQYF TGTGCCAGCAGTTACAGAAAGGGGGACTCCTACGAGCAGTACTTC
TRBJ1-2 16 TRBD1 TRBV23-1 CASSHNRQGDFHGYTF TGCGCCAGCAGTCACAACCGACAGGGGGATTTTCATGGCTACACCTTC
TRBJ1-4 14 . TRBV9 CASSVSATNEKLFF TGTGCCAGCAGCGTATCAGCAACTAATGAAAAACTGTTTTTT
TRBJ2-7 11 . TRBV5-6 CASSGGLGQYF TGTGCCAGCAGCGGCGGTTTGGGGCAGTACTTC
TRBJ1-5 13 TRBD1 TRBV10-3 CAIIGGGDQPQHF TGTGCCATCATAGGGGGCGGTGATCAGCCCCAGCATTTT
TRBJ2-3 14 TRBD2 TRBV10-3 CAISHSGGTDTQYF TGTGCCATTTCCCATAGCGGGGGCACAGATACGCAGTATTTT
TRBJ1-1 15 . TRBV5-1 CASSPLADMNTEAFF TGCGCCAGCAGTCCACTGGCGGATATGAACACTGAAGCTTTCTTT
TRBJ2-3 17 TRBD2 TRBV14 CASSPGLAGASTDTQYF TGTGCCAGCAGCCCCGGACTAGCGGGGGCCTCCACAGATACGCAGTATTTT
TRBJ2-7 13 . TRBV19 CASARRQNYEQYF TGTGCCAGTGCGAGGAGACAGAACTACGAGCAGTACTTC
TRBJ1-2 12 . TRBV27 CASSSQGYGYTF TGTGCCAGCAGCTCCCAGGGCTATGGCTACACCTTC
TRBJ1-2 19 . TRBV6-1 CASSEPRVVTTPANYGYTF TGTGCCAGCAGTGAACCGCGGGTAGTCACAACCCCAGCTAACTATGGCTACACCTTC
TRBJ2-3 13 . TRBV29-1 CSVDQGLTDTQYF TGCAGCGTTGACCAGGGGTTAACAGATACGCAGTATTTT
TRBJ2-1 17 TRBD2 TRBV9 CASSPWGEGTSYNEQFF TGTGCCAGCAGCCCCTGGGGGGAGGGGACCTCCTACAATGAGCAGTTCTTC
TRBJ1-1 13 . TRBV18 CASSLGQSTEAFF TGTGCCAGCTCACTAGGACAGAGTACTGAAGCTTTCTTT
TRBJ1-2 11 . TRBV28 CASSSLKGYTF TGTGCCAGCAGCTCCCTTAAAGGCTACACCTTC
TRBJ1-3 14 . TRBV9 CASSVVDSGNTIYF TGTGCCAGCAGCGTAGTAGACTCTGGAAACACCATATATTTT
TRBJ2-7 15 . TRBV6-1 CASSERSGPSYEQYF TGTGCCAGCAGTGAACGGTCAGGGCCCTCCTACGAGCAGTACTTC
TRBJ1-5 15 . TRBV15 CATSLRGGGGQPQHF TGTGCCACCAGCCTCCGAGGGGGGGGAGGTCAGCCCCAGCATTTT
TRBJ2-1 15 . TRBV12-5 CASGDLRVDRNEQFF TGTGCTAGTGGCGACTTGCGGGTGGATAGGAATGAGCAGTTCTTC
TRBJ1-5 14 . TRBV27 CASSGAGSNQPQHF TGTGCCAGCAGTGGGGCTGGAAGCAATCAGCCCCAGCATTTT